These 2 T cell receptor beta chains came from one sample sequenced in a study of cytomegalovirus exposure and HLA in healthy donors. Use of 60 Vbeta and 13 Jbeta primers characterized the PCR. Generated by immunoSEQ multiplex PCR, the TCRdb table keeps only in-frame clones and is missing some. The sample has under 250,000 clones; 75% to 90% are singletons. The sequencing input was PBMCs. These receptors were taken from a woman in her forties in good health and CMV-seronegative.

This sequence joins TRBV19 and TRBJ1-2, with a possible D match to TRBD1 (5 bases). Per germline, CDR1 LNHDA and CDR2 SQIVND (reference sequence). The CDR3 spans 14 residues. V lost 7 bases and J lost 4, with 16 bases in between. DNA for the CDR3: TGTGCCAGTAAGGAATGGGGGGATAGCTATGGCTACACCTTC. This encodes CASKEWGDSYGYTF.

The CDR3 bases are TGTGCCAGCAGTTTATGGGCCCCCCAGGGAAACATTCAGTACTTC. As protein: CASSLWAPQGNIQYF. This rearrangement joins TRBV28 to TRBJ2-4; TRBD1 might be the D (5 bases). CDR1 MDHEN and CDR2 SYDVKM come from the germline V gene. Trimming left V 0 bases short and J 6 bases short, with 12 bases between. This CDR3 spans 15 amino acids. The complete variable domain, with remaining parts taken from reference TRBV28 and TRBJ2-4, reads DVKVTQSSRYLVKRTGEKVFLECVQDMDHENMFWYRQDPGLGLRLIYFSYDVKMKEKGDIPEGYSVSREKKERFSLILESASTNQTSMYLCASSLWAPQGNIQYFGAGTRLSVL.